The clone carrying this T cell receptor beta chain was recorded many times. Its antigen is unidentified. One end of the junction does not line up with germline, which may come from a read error. The sample comes from a study of CD8 T cells in ankylosing spondylitis. General study results and limits: Seemingly distinctive of ankylosing spondylitis blood was a TCR beta motif formed by eight highly homologous variants. As for the disease-linked clones, they showed a CD8+ phenotype and occurred at relatively low frequencies in peripheral blood. Matched ankylosing spondylitis synovial fluid reportedly contained a significantly enriched population of disease-linked clones.

It was by quantitative 5'-RACE with molecular barcodes that TCR beta libraries were made. TCRdb passed the 5' RACE reads through MiXCR, listing each CDR3 protein once. In the table there are a few hundred thousand distinct CDR3 sequences, about 20% of which are singletons. Sample: blood, either unsorted or a sorted T cell fraction (not recorded which). This TCR was sampled from a male donor with ankylosing spondylitis.

The CDR3 here is CASSLRTDTQYF. The CDR3 DNA follows: TGCGCCAGCAGCCTCAGGACAGATACGCAGTATTTT. The V and J genes are TRBV3-1 and TRBJ2-3, with unresolved D. The CDR3 extends over 12 amino acids. CDR1 is LGHDT, CDR2 YNNKEL, per germline (reference sequence).